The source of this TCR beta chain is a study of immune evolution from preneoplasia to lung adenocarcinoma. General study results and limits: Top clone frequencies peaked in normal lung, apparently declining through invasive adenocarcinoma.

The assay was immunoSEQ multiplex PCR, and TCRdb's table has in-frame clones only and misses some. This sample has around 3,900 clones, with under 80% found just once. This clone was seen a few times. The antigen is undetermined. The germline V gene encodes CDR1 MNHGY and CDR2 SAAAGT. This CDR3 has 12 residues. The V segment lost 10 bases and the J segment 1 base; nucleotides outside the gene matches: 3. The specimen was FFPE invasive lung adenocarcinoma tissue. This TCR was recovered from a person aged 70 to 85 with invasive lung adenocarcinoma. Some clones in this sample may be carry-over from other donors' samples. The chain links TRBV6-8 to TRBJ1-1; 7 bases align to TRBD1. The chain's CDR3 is CAINRGNTEAFF. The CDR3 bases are TGTGCCATTAACAGGGGGAACACTGAAGCTTTCTTT.